This TCR beta chain comes out of a study of regulatory T cells in long-lasting Graves disease. This CDR3 has 15 amino acids. The junction had 13 bases not matched to a gene; V was cut back by 3 bases and J by 5 bases. CDR1 and CDR2 from the germline V gene are DFQATT and SNEGSKA (reference sequence). The TCR beta library used iRepertoire HTBI primers with Arm-PCR amplification of CDR3. TCRdb ran MiXCR on the multiplex PCR reads and lists one entry per CDR3 protein. The sample lists 510,000 or so distinct CDR3 sequences, 12% seen once, with approximately 9.6% in the top ten. The time point is: newly diagnosed GD, antithyroid drugs for less than 3 months. Following extraction of RNA from PBMCs, that RNA was used to make the TCR library. Ten or more counts support this clonotype. These data were likewise used in another study, on T cells in Graves' hyperthyroidism and ophthalmopathy. This second study says: During a first-round RT-PCR of the TCR CDR3, the HTBI primer set was used.

The sample here was peripheral blood mononuclear cells (PBMCs), taken at new diagnosis, from a patient treated with antithyroid drugs. This chain joins TRBV20-1 and TRBJ2-7, with TRBD2 identical over 7 bases. This clonotype originated in a woman aged 25 to 45 with Graves disease. This chain's CDR3 is CSARARAGVVHEQYF. DNA for the CDR3: TGCAGTGCTAGGGCCAGGGCGGGAGTAGTCCACGAGCAGTACTTC.